This T cell receptor beta chain was profiled in a study of blood T cell repertoires in COVID-19. Study information: From the United States, Italy and Spain came samples of acute and convalescent COVID-19. Nucleic acid was either cDNA or gDNA, and it came from T cells, B-cell-depleted T cells, or PBMCs.

This CDR3 spans 18 amino acids. V gave up 1 base and J gave up 0 bases; unmatched junction bases: 10. The germline V gene has CDR1 SGHRS and CDR2 YFSETQ. Original analysis: Cell counts per sample came from amplifying reference gene primers. Clones were read by immunoSEQ multiplex PCR, and TCRdb kept only the in-frame ones, dropping some. That table gives V, J and clone size, and the DNA gave D and trimming. Counted here are about 200,000 clones, 70% to 90% occurring once; the ten biggest clones make up almost 5%. The chain has TRBV5-1 and TRBJ2-3; TRBD2 aligns across 8 bases. The specimen was peripheral blood. The clonotype was recovered from an elderly woman with acute or convalescent COVID-19. The CDR3 DNA sequence: TGCGCCAGCAGCTTGTTGCGGGAGGCCATTCCTAGCACAGATACGCAGTATTTT. It encodes CASSLLREAIPSTDTQYF.